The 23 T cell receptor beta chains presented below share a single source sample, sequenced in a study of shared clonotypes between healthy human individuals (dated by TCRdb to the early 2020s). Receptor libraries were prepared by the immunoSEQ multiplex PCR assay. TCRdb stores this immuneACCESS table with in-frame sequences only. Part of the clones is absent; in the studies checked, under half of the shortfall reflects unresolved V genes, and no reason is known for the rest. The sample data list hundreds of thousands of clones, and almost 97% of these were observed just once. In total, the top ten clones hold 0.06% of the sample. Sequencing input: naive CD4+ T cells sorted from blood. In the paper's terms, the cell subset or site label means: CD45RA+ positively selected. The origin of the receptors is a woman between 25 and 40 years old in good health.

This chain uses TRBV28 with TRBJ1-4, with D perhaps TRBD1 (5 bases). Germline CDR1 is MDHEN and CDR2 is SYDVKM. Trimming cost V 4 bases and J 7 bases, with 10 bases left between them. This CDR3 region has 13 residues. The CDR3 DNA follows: TGTGCCAGCAGTTGGGGCTATCGTGAAAAACTGTTTTTT. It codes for CASSWGYREKLFF.

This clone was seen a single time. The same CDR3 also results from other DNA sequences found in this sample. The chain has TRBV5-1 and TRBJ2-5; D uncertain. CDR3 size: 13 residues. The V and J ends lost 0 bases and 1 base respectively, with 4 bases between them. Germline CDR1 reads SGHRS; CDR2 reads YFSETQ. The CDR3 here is CASSLGSQETQYF. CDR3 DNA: TGCGCCAGCAGCTTGGGGTCCCAAGAGACCCAGTACTTC.

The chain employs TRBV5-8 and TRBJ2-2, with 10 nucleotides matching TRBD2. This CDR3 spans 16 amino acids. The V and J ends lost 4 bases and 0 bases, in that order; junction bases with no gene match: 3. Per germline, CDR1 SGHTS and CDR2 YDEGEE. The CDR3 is CASSPGTSANTGELFF. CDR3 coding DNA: TGTGCCAGCAGCCCCGGGACTAGCGCGAACACCGGGGAGCTGTTTTTT.

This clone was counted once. CDR3 protein: CASSSTSETVYGYTF. CDR3 nucleotides: TGTGCCAGCAGTTCGACCTCCGAGACAGTTTATGGCTACACCTTC. The gene calls are TRBV5-4 and TRBJ1-2; TRBD1 is a possible D gene (5 bases). The V gene's germline CDR1 is SGHNT and CDR2 YYREEE (reference sequence). V dropped 5 bases and J dropped 5 bases, with 19 bases sitting between them. The CDR3 is 15 amino acids.

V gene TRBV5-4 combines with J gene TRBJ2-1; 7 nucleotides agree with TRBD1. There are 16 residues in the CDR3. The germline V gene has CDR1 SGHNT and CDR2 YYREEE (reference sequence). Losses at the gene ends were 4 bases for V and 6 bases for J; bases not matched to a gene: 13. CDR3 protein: CASSPPPPTGFNEQFF. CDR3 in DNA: TGTGCCAGCAGCCCCCCGCCTCCGACAGGGTTCAATGAGCAGTTCTTC.

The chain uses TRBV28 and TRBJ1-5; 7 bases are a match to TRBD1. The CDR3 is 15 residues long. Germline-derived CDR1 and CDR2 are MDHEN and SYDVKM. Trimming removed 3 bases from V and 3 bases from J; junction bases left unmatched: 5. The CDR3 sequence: CASSFPDRINQPQHF. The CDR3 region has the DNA TGTGCCAGCAGTTTCCCGGACAGGATCAATCAGCCCCAGCATTTT. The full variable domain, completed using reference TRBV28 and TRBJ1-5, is DVKVTQSSRYLVKRTGEKVFLECVQDMDHENMFWYRQDPGLGLRLIYFSYDVKMKEKGDIPEGYSVSREKKERFSLILESASTNQTSMYLCASSFPDRINQPQHFGDGTRLSIL.

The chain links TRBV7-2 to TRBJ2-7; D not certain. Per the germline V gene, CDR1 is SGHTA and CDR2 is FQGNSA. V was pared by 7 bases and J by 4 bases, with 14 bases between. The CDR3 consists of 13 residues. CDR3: CASTAVSRYEQYF. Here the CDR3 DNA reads TGTGCCAGCACCGCGGTTTCTAGGTACGAGCAGTACTTC.

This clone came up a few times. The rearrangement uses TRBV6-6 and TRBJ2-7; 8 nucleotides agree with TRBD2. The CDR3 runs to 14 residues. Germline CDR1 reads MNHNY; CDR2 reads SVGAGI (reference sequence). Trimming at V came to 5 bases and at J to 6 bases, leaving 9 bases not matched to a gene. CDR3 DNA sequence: TGTGCCAGCAGTCCAGCGGGAGTGGGGCTCGAGCAGTACTTC. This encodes CASSPAGVGLEQYF.

CDR3 DNA sequence: TGTGCCAGCAGTCCGCTGACAGGGAGTCTGGAGACCCAGTACTTC. Amino acids: CASSPLTGSLETQYF. This chain links TRBV28 with TRBJ2-5, with TRBD1 matching 7 bases. The germline gives CDR1 MDHEN, CDR2 SYDVKM. This CDR3 is 15 amino acids long. J lost 5 bases, V lost 5 bases, and 11 bases had no gene match.

The CDR3 region has the DNA TGTGCCACCGGACGGAGGAGCAGGGACAACCAGCCCCAGCATTTT. It is translated as CATGRRSRDNQPQHF. V and J are TRBV15 and TRBJ1-5; tentative D call: TRBD1 (6 bases). Germline V gene data show CDR1 as LNHNV and CDR2 as YYDKDF (reference sequence). The CDR3 loop spans 15 amino acids. V lost 8 bases to trimming and J lost 7 bases, with 21 bases between them. The full variable domain, in which reference TRBV15 and TRBJ1-5 provide the parts outside the CDR3, is DAMVIQNPRYQVTQFGKPVTLSCSQTLNHNVMYWYQQKSSQAPKLLFHYYDKDFNNEADTPDNFQSRRPNTSFCFLDIRSPGLGDTAMYLCATGRRSRDNQPQHFGDGTRLSIL.

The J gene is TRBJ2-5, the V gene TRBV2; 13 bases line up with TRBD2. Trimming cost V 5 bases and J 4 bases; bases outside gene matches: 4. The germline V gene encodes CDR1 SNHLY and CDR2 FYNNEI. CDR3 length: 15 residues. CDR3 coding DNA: TGTGCCAGCAGTCACCGGACTAGCGGGGGAGAGACCCAGTACTTC. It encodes CASSHRTSGGETQYF.

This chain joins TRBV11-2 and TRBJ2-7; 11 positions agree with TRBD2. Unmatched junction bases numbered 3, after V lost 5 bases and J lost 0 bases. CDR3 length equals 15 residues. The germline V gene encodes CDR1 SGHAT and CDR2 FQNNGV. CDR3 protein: CASSQTSGGSYEQYF. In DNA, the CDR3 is TGTGCCAGCAGCCAAACTAGCGGGGGCTCCTACGAGCAGTACTTC.

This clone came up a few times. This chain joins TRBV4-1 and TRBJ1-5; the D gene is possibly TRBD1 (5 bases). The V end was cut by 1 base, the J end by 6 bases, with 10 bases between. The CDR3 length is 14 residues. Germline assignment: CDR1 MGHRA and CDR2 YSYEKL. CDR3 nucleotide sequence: TGCGCCAGCAGCCAAGGCAGGGTCGGTCAGCCCCAGCATTTT. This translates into CASSQGRVGQPQHF.

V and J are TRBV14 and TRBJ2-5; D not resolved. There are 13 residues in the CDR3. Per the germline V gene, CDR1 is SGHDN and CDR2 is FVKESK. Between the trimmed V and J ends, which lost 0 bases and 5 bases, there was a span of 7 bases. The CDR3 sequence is CASSQDRRETQYF. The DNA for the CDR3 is TGTGCCAGCAGCCAAGATAGGCGGGAGACCCAGTACTTC.

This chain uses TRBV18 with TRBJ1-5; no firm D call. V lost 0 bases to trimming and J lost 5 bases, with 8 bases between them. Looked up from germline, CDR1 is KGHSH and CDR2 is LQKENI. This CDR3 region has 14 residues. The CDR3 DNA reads TGTGCCAGCTCACCACCGGGGAAAGATCAGCCCCAGCATTTT. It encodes CASSPPGKDQPQHF.

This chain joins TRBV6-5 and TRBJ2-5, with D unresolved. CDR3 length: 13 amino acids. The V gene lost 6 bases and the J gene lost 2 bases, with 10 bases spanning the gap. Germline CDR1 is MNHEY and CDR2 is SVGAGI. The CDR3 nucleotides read TGTGCCAGCAGGCCAGGAAGACAAGAGACCCAGTACTTC. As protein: CASRPGRQETQYF.

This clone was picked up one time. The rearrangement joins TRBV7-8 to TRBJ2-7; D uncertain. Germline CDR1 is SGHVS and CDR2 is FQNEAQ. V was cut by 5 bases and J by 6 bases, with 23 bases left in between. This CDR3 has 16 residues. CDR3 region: CASSPYPVFPESEQYF. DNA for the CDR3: TGTGCCAGCAGCCCCTACCCAGTTTTTCCCGAAAGCGAGCAGTACTTC.

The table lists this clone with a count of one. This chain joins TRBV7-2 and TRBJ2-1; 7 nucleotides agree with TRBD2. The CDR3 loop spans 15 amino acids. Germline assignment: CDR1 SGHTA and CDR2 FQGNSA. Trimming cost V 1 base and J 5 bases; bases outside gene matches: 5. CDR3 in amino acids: CASSLGPSGNNEQFF. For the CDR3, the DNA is TGTGCCAGCAGCTTAGGGCCTAGCGGAAACAATGAGCAGTTCTTC.

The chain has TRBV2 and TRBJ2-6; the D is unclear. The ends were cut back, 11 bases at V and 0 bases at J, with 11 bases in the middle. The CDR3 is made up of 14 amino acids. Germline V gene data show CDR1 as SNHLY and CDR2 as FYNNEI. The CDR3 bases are TGTGCCTCAAGGGCTGCCTCTGGGGCCAACGTCCTGACTTTC. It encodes CASRAASGANVLTF.

The CDR3 DNA reads TGTGCCAGCAGTTTGAGCGGGACAGCACTGGCCTACGAGCAGTACTTC. It specifies CASSLSGTALAYEQYF. The gene calls are TRBV27 and TRBJ2-7; D assignment may be TRBD1 or TRBD2 (7 bases each). V lost 3 bases and J lost 2, with 17 bases in between. This CDR3 contains 16 residues. Germline V gene lookup returns CDR1 MNHEY and CDR2 SMNVEV (reference sequence).

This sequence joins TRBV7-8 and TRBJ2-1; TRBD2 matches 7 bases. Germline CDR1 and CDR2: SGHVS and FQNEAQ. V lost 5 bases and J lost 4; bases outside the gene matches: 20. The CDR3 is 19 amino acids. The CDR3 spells CASSIDSASAGERYNEQFF. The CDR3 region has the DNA TGTGCCAGCAGCATAGACTCGGCATCGGCGGGAGAGCGATACAATGAGCAGTTCTTC.

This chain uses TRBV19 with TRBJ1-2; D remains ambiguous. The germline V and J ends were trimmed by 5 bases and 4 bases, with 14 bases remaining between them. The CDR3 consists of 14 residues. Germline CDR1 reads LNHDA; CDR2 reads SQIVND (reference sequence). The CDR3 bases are TGTGCCAGTAGTCTCGGCAGCGAGGTCTATGGCTACACCTTC. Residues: CASSLGSEVYGYTF.

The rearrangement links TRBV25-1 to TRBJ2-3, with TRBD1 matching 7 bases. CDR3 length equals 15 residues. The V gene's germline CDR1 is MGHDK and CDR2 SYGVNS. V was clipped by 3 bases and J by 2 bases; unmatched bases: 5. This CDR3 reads CASSDIQGYTDTQYF. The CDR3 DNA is TGTGCCAGCAGTGACATACAGGGGTACACAGATACGCAGTATTTT.